This T cell receptor beta chain was captured by sequencing in a study of healthy donors' naive CD4 and CD8 T cells. Starting from about 0.45 ug of total RNA, TCR libraries were made with linear amplification. TCRdb reprocessed the reads via MiXCR and lists one record per CDR3 protein. The top ten clones hold roughly 2.3% of a sample with about 180,000 distinct CDR3 sequences, around 70% of them seen once. The V end lost 2 bases, the J end lost 1 base, and 9 bases lay between the germline ends. This CDR3 spans 14 amino acids. Looked up from germline, CDR1 is SGHRS and CDR2 is YFSETQ. The gene calls are TRBV5-1 and TRBJ2-5; D may be TRBD2 (5 bases). The specimen sequenced was naive CD4+ and CD8+ T cells sorted from blood, pooled from several donors. The source of this sequence is a pool of human donors in good health; the sample pools cells from several healthy donors. CDR3: CASSFTSPQETQYF. As DNA, the CDR3 is TGCGCCAGCAGCTTCACTAGTCCCCAAGAGACCCAGTACTTC.